The TCR beta chain under discussion was sequenced for a study of blood T cell repertoires in COVID-19 (dated by TCRdb to 2019 to 2021). A note on the overall study: Collaborator samples came from the United States, Italy and Spain and covered acute and convalescent phases of COVID-19. Subjects who had been exposed to COVID-19, were actively infected with it, or had recovered from it provided the deeply sampled blood TCRbeta repertoires that made up the dataset. Nearly every sample came with metadata listing a de-identified subject ID, COVID-19 status, age in years and sex. HLA class I and class II types, where available, came from metadata supplied by the sample provider rather than from assay-based typing. The repertoires were released in a freely available public database intended as a resource for research on the immune response to SARS-CoV-2. The prospective study material was composed of cDNA or gDNA derived from T cells, B-cell-depleted T cells, or PBMCs. Samples came from the ongoing ImmuneRACE study (first 160 participants) plus 1,254 subjects from 6 global collaborators.

The CDR3 holds 19 amino acids from the cysteine to the phenylalanine. CDR3 DNA is the only sequence kept; it has 57 bases, read in frame from the first base. The V end gives up 2 bases and the J end 0 bases, leaving 12 bases in the junction not matched to a gene. The germline V gene (reference sequence) gives CDR1 as LGHDT and CDR2 as YNNKEL. This clone has a single count. Its antigen is unknown. Base-call qualities are not available, and no considerably larger clone is one nucleotide away. One collaborating source in Seattle enrolled patients while the patients were actively infected and followed the patients over time throughout the course of disease. Whole blood was collected in K2EDTA tubes by collaborating institutions according to the institutions' own protocols. Collaborator samples were shipped for TCRbeta analysis as frozen whole blood, isolated PBMCs, or DNA extracted from either sample type.

General conclusions and limits of the study: Clinical and demographic metadata were provided uncurated, with the amount varying by source and participant.

The immunoSEQ Assay, a bias-controlled multiplex PCR, was used to amplify TCRbeta CDR3 regions from genomic DNA. The paper's data handling went like this. The number of nucleated cells in each sample was estimated by amplification of reference gene primers within the assay. Sequence reads were collapsed and filtered to measure the absolute abundance of every unique TCRbeta CDR3 rearrangement. Productive Simpson clonality was computed per sample as the square root of Simpson's diversity index over productive rearrangements. The clones in this table, taken by TCRdb from immuneACCESS, are in-frame only. Not every clone is retained; where verified, under half of the shortfall comes from an unresolved V gene, and the cause of the rest is unknown. V, J and clone size reflect that table, while D and trimming were determined from the DNA. The sample table lists 150,000 to 180,000 clones, approximately 86% of them with a count of one. The ten largest clones add up to 0.6% to 0.7% of the sample.

This clonotype was obtained from a man in his 60s with COVID-19, enrolled during active disease. The chain is encoded by TRBV3-1 (or the pseudogene TRBV3-2) joined to TRBJ2-2; 7 nucleotides in the junction match TRBD1. The sequencing sample was made of peripheral blood. The DNA reads as follows: TGTGCCAGCAGCCAACTAAACCGGGACAGTGAGCCGAACACCGGGGAGCTGTTTTTT. Its translation reads: CASSQLNRDSEPNTGELFF.